The 9 T cell receptor beta chains below all came from one sample that was sequenced in a study of blood T cell repertoires in COVID-19. Clones were read by immunoSEQ multiplex PCR, and TCRdb kept only the in-frame ones, dropping some. The sample includes about 190,000 clones, 65% to 85% of them seen just once. Sequencing was done on a sample of PBMCs or T cells enriched from blood (not recorded which). The receptors originated from a woman aged 30 to 39 who had been exposed to COVID-19.

The chain joins TRBV30 to TRBJ2-1, with D maybe TRBD2 (5 bases). The CDR3 contains 14 residues. In germline, CDR1 is GTSNPN, CDR2 SVGIG (reference sequence). The V end lost 4 bases, the J end lost 3 bases, and 13 bases lay between the germline ends. CDR3 loop: CAWTDGNNYNEQFF. The CDR3 DNA follows: TGTGCCTGGACAGACGGGAACAACTACAATGAGCAGTTCTTC.

This chain uses TRBV30 with TRBJ1-1; D uncertain. The CDR3 contains 12 residues. Germline assignment: CDR1 GTSNPN and CDR2 SVGIG (reference sequence). V was trimmed by 2 bases and J by 2 bases, leaving 6 bases between them. CDR3: CAWSPRNTEAFF. CDR3 coding DNA: TGTGCCTGGAGTCCGAGAAACACTGAAGCTTTCTTT.

V and J are TRBV2 and TRBJ1-5, with TRBD1 identical over 7 bases. Germline assignment: CDR1 SNHLY and CDR2 FYNNEI. With V trimmed by 7 bases and J by 3 bases, 9 bases remained unmatched. This CDR3 contains 15 residues. The chain's CDR3 is CASTLTGTDNQPQHF. The DNA for the CDR3 is TGTGCCAGCACCCTGACAGGGACTGACAATCAGCCCCAGCATTTT. Combining the CDR3 with reference TRBV2 and TRBJ1-5 gives the whole variable domain EPEVTQTPSHQVTQMGQEVILRCVPISNHLYFYWYRQILGQKVEFLVSFYNNEISEKSEIFDDQFSVERPDGSNFTLKIRSTKLEDSAMYFCASTLTGTDNQPQHFGDGTRLSIL.

This sequence joins TRBV10-3 and TRBJ1-1, with D perhaps TRBD1 (5 bases). Per the germline V gene, CDR1 is ENHRY and CDR2 is SYGVKD. The CDR3 runs 14 residues. Trimming shortened V by 7 bases and J by 3 bases, and 15 bases separated the two germline ends. CDR3: CAITLGGRDTEAFF. CDR3 DNA sequence: TGTGCCATCACCCTGGGGGGGAGGGACACTGAAGCTTTCTTT.

The chain combines TRBV29-1 with TRBJ1-2; D is unclear. The CDR3 totals 13 residues. The germline V gene encodes CDR1 SQVTM and CDR2 ANQGSEA. V dropped 6 bases and J dropped 2 bases, with 13 bases sitting between them. The CDR3 DNA follows: TGCAGCGTGGGTGCGGCAGTAAACTATGGCTACACCTTC. Translation: CSVGAAVNYGYTF.

V is TRBV3-1 (or the pseudogene TRBV3-2) and J is TRBJ2-7, with 10 bases that match TRBD1. The V gene end was trimmed by 4 bases and the J gene end by 2 bases; junction bases not matched to a gene: 5. The CDR3 totals 15 residues. CDR1 and CDR2 from the germline V gene are LGHDT and YNNKEL (reference sequence). This chain's CDR3 is CASSRQGQGTYEQYF. The DNA for the CDR3 is TGTGCCAGCAGCCGACAGGGACAGGGGACCTACGAGCAGTACTTC.

The rearrangement uses TRBV4-3 and TRBJ1-5, with 7 bases that match TRBD1. With 0 bases clipped from V and 6 bases from J, the junction kept 11 bases outside the gene matches. Germline V gives CDR1 LGHNA, CDR2 YSLEER. CDR3 size: 17 residues. The CDR3 region is CASSQEVQGFASQPQHF. The DNA for the CDR3 is TGCGCCAGCAGCCAAGAAGTACAGGGGTTCGCGAGTCAGCCCCAGCATTTT.

The chain links TRBV19 to TRBJ1-2, with unresolved D. The CDR3 totals 16 residues. Germline assignment: CDR1 LNHDA and CDR2 SQIVND (reference sequence). Trimming stripped 6 bases from V and 0 bases from J, with 17 bases between. CDR3 amino acids: CASSAVLRASNYGYTF. Here the CDR3 DNA reads TGTGCCAGTAGCGCCGTTCTAAGAGCTTCTAACTATGGCTACACCTTC.

A single count supports this clone. V is TRBV27 and J is TRBJ1-2; D ambiguous. The V gene lost 5 bases and the J gene lost 7 bases, with 14 bases spanning the gap. In germline, CDR1 is MNHEY, CDR2 SMNVEV (reference sequence). The CDR3 is 13 residues long. This CDR3 is CASSIQRLAGYTF. The DNA for the CDR3 is TGTGCCAGCAGTATCCAGCGACTCGCTGGCTACACCTTC.